This TCR beta chain is drawn from a study of T cell responses to AZD1222 COVID-19 vaccine. Study outcomes and limitations: Within unmutated variant regions lay the reported targets of nearly half of spike-specific TCRs.

Researchers grouped second doses given at about 4 or about 12 weeks into one pool. The assay was immunoSEQ multiplex PCR, and TCRdb's table has in-frame clones only and misses some. In the table there are about 120,000 clones, roughly nine tenths of which are singletons. As for this clone: Antigen: not known.

The CDR3 length is 13 residues. Germline values: CDR1 LGHDT, CDR2 YNNKEL (reference sequence). The ends lost 4 bases at V and 3 bases at J; junction bases unmatched: 2. This TCR derives from an adult who received the AZD1222 COVID-19 vaccine. The J gene is TRBJ1-2, the V gene TRBV3-1 (or the pseudogene TRBV3-2); 7 positions agree with TRBD1. The sequencing here drew on peripheral blood, taken 28 days after the second AZD1222 dose. The CDR3 bases are TGTGCCAGCAGCCGGACAGGTGACTATGGCTACACCTTC. Translated: CASSRTGDYGYTF.